The sequence of this TCR beta chain was determined in a study of T-cell reconstitution after alpha-beta-depleted transplantation in children. Library preparation (for TCRbeta) was performed with unique molecular identifiers. Via MiXCR, TCRdb re-called the PCR reads, giving one row per CDR3 protein. The table shows some 490,000 distinct CDR3 sequences, with roughly an eighth occurring only once. The CDR3 is made up of 16 amino acids. The germline gives CDR1 LGHDT, CDR2 YNNKEL (reference sequence). V shed 5 bases, J shed 3 bases, and the junction held 11 bases outside the gene matches. The J gene is TRBJ2-7, the V gene TRBV3-1; 9 bases are shared with TRBD1. The sequencing used PBMCs from the stem cell graft donor, collected from the stem cell graft. This receptor was obtained from a human donor who donated a stem cell graft to a child with combined immunodeficiency. This CDR3 is CASSDPGTGPSYEQYF. CDR3 nucleotides: TGTGCCAGCAGCGACCCCGGGACAGGGCCCAGCTACGAGCAGTACTTC.